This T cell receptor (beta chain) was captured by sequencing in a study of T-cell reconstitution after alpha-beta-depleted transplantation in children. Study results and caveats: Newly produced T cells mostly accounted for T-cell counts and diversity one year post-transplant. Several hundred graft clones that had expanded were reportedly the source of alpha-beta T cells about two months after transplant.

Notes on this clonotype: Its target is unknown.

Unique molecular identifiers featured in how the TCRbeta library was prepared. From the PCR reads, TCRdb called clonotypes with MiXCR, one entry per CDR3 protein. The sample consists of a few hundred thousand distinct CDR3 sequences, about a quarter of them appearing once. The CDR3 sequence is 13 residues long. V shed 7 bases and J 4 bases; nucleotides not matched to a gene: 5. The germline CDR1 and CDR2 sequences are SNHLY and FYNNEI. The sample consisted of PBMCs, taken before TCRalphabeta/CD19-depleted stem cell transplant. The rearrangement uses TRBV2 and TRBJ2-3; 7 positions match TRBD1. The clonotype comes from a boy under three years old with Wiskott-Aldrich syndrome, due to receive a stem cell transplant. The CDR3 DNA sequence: TGTGCCAGCACCAAGGACAGGTCAGATACGCAGTATTTT. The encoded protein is CASTKDRSDTQYF.